This T cell receptor beta chain was sequenced for a study of T cell responses to AZD1222 COVID-19 vaccine. Here immunoSEQ multiplex PCR was the method, and the copy in TCRdb shows in-frame clones only, minus some. The sample has 96,000 or so clones; 89% are singletons. The CDR3 extends over 13 amino acids. Germline V gene lookup returns CDR1 SNHLY and CDR2 FYNNEI. Losses at the gene ends were 1 base for V and 8 bases for J; bases not matched to a gene: 3. This clone appeared once. Antigen unknown. Study observations and caveats: In the spike-specific TCR repertoire, nearly half reportedly target unmutated variant regions. Baseline seropositives among AZD1222 recipients totaled only five to seven.

The source material was peripheral blood, sampled on day 0 of AZD1222 vaccination. The TCR was taken from an adult in good health. The chain employs TRBV2 and TRBJ2-3, with 7 bases lining up with TRBD2. As DNA, the CDR3 is TGTGCCAGCAGTGAAGGGGGGGGTTCTACGCAGTATTTT. Protein: CASSEGGGSTQYF.